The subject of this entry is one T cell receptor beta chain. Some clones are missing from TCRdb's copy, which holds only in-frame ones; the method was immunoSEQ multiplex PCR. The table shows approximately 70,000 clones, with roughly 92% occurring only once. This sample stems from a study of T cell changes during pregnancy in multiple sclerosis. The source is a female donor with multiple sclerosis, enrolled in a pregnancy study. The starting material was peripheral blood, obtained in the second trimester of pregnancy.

CDR3 amino acids: CASSEFPGDEQYF. Written as DNA, the CDR3 is TGTGCCAGCAGTGAGTTCCCAGGCGACGAGCAGTACTTC. The chain combines TRBV2 with TRBJ2-7; no clear D. V was shortened by 3 bases and J by 5 bases, with 11 bases between the two germline ends. Germline CDR1 SNHLY, CDR2 FYNNEI. The CDR3 runs to 13 residues. The full variable domain, with the rest looked up from reference TRBV2 and TRBJ2-7, is EPEVTQTPSHQVTQMGQEVILRCVPISNHLYFYWYRQILGQKVEFLVSFYNNEISEKSEIFDDQFSVERPDGSNFTLKIRSTKLEDSAMYFCASSEFPGDEQYFGPGTRLTVT.